This passage covers 9 T cell receptor beta chains from one sample sequenced in a study of T cell clonality in common variable immunodeficiency. This table comes from immunoSEQ multiplex PCR, and its TCRdb copy is limited to in-frame clones, with some not included. The sample yields 20,000 or so clones, without any singletons. Their antigen targets remain unknown. Regarding the study as a whole: Common variable immunodeficiency TCR beta sequences reportedly had fewer deletions and N-nucleotide insertions.

The sample taken for sequencing was peripheral blood mononuclear cells. The receptors here all came from a human donor with common variable immunodeficiency.

A note on this clone: Read coverage stops 3 residues before the CDR3 terminus; the germline J gene supplies the remainder. V usage is TRBV10-2 and J usage is TRBJ2-5, with TRBD2 matching 16 bases. Germline V lookup: CDR1 WSHSY, CDR2 SAAADI. Trimming removed 6 bases from V and 5 bases from J; junction bases left unmatched: 6. The CDR3 covers 16 residues. Partial CDR3 DNA: TGCGCCAGCAGATGGGGACTAGCGGGAGGGGTGGAGACC. It specifies CASRWGLAGGVET. The full CDR3 protein is CASRWGLAGGVETQYF.

The table lists this clone with many counts. The CDR3 end is not reached by the read, which stops 3 residues before it; the germline J gene fills it in. This rearrangement joins TRBV10-3 to TRBJ2-5; 9 nucleotides match TRBD1. Trimming at V came to 10 bases and at J to 2 bases, leaving 5 bases not matched to a gene. Germline assignment: CDR1 ENHRY and CDR2 SYGVKD. The CDR3 contains 13 residues. The CDR3 reads CATGTGRQETQYF. The CDR3 DNA, read in part, is TGTGCCACCGGGACAGGGAGGCAAGAGACC.

This clone was seen at least ten times. Read data end 3 residues before the CDR3 end; the end is taken from the germline J gene. This chain joins TRBV19 and TRBJ2-3; D uncertain. Per germline, CDR1 LNHDA and CDR2 SQIVND (reference sequence). The CDR3 is 16 amino acids. The V end was cut by 3 bases, the J end by 0 bases, with 13 bases between. The CDR3 sequence is CASSMFPAVSTDTQYF. The DNA read from the CDR3 is TGTGCCAGTAGTATGTTCCCCGCGGTTAGCACAGATACG.

As regards this clone: The read terminates 3 residues ahead of where the CDR3 ends, so the germline J gene completes it. V usage is TRBV7-9 and J usage is TRBJ2-7; 7 bases line up with TRBD1. The ends lost 4 bases at V and 2 bases at J; junction bases unmatched: 8. This CDR3 contains 15 residues. Germline CDR1 reads SEHNR; CDR2 reads FQNEAQ (reference sequence). The sequenced CDR3 bases are TGTGCCAGCAGCTCGTCGGGTGGGACAGCCTACGAG. As protein: CASSSSGGTAYE. The entire CDR3 protein is CASSSSGGTAYEQYF.

This clone was detected many times. Read sequence stops 3 residues before the CDR3 end, and the germline J gene provides the missing end. This rearrangement joins TRBV12-5 to TRBJ2-1; 10 bases line up with TRBD2. CDR1 is LGHNT, CDR2 FRNRAP, per germline. The CDR3 loop spans 15 amino acids. With V trimmed by 7 bases and J by 9 bases, 12 bases remained unmatched. Partial CDR3 DNA: TGTGCTAGTGCTCCCTTATCCAGCGGGAGGGTTGAG. This encodes CASAPLSSGRVE. The full CDR3 is CASAPLSSGRVEQFF.

This clone was seen ten or more times. Here the CDR3 reads CATSLQGIGNVLTF. CDR3 DNA, as far as it was read: TGTGCCACCTCCTTACAGGGGATAGGCAACGTC. This chain links TRBV19 with TRBJ2-6; TRBD1 aligns across 7 bases. The observed sequence ends 3 residues before the CDR3 terminus, with the missing tail filled in from the germline J gene. In germline, CDR1 is LNHDA, CDR2 SQIVND (reference sequence). The CDR3 sequence is 14 residues long. V lost 10 bases and J lost 9; bases outside the gene matches: 12.

Details on this clone: Read coverage stops 3 residues before the CDR3 terminus; the germline J gene supplies the remainder. This rearrangement joins TRBV20-1 to TRBJ2-7, with D possibly being TRBD2 (5 bases). V was shortened by 5 bases and J by 1 base, with 12 bases between the two germline ends. The germline CDR1 and CDR2 sequences are DFQATT and SNEGSKA (reference sequence). There are 13 residues in the CDR3. CDR3 DNA, as far as it was read: TGCAGTGCTCCCAGCGGCTCGTCCTACGAG. Its protein product is CSAPSGSSYE. The full CDR3 reads CSAPSGSSYEQYF.

This clone was observed many times. The read terminates 3 residues before the CDR3 end, so the remaining end is supplied by the germline J gene. The chain recombines TRBV7-8 with TRBJ1-2, with TRBD1 as a possible D gene (5 bases). The CDR3 is 14 amino acids. Between the trimmed V and J ends, which lost 6 bases and 5 bases, there was a span of 16 bases. Germline CDR1 is SGHVS and CDR2 is FQNEAQ. The CDR3 reads CASSSGQGVYGYTF. CDR3 DNA (partial): TGTGCCAGCAGTTCTGGACAAGGCGTTTATGGC.

As concerns this clone: The CDR3 end falls 3 residues outside the read, so it is completed with the germline J gene. The chain joins TRBV7-9 to TRBJ2-7, with D tentatively TRBD2 (7 bases). With 5 bases removed from V and 2 bases from J, the gap between germline ends came to 13 bases. Germline CDR1 is SEHNR and CDR2 is FQNEAQ (reference sequence). The CDR3 length is 14 residues. Incomplete CDR3 DNA: TGTGCCAGCAGCGGGGGGGGCGGAACCTACGAG. It specifies CASSGGGGTYE. The CDR3, in full, reads CASSGGGGTYEQYF.